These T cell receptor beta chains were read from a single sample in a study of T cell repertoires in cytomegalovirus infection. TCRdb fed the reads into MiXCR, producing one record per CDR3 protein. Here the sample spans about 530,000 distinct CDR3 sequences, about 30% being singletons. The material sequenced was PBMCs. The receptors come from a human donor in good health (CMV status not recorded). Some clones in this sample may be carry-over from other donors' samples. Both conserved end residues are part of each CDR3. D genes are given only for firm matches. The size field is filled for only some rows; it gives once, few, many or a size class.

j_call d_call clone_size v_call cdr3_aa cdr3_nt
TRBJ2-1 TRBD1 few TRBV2 CASSGRDRDNEQFF TGTGCCAGCAGTGGCCGGGACAGGGACAATGAGCAGTTCTTC
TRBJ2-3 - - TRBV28 CASRPGTSSTDTQYF TGTGCCAGCAGACCCGGGACTTCTAGCACAGATACGCAGTATTTT
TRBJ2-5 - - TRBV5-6 CASSGVVNGETQYF TGTGCCAGCAGCGGAGTTGTTAATGGAGAGACCCAGTACTTC
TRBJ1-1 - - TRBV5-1 CASSLWTSTEAFF TGCGCCAGCAGCCTCTGGACGAGCACTGAAGCTTTCTTT
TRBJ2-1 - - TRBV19 CASTTLLESYNEQFF TGTGCCAGTACTACCCTATTGGAGTCCTACAATGAGCAGTTCTTC
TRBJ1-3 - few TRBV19 CASSIASGNTIYF TGTGCCAGTAGTATCGCCTCTGGAAACACCATATATTTT
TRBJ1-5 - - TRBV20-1 CSARRGVSQPQHF TGCAGTGCTCGGCGGGGTGTTAGTCAGCCCCAGCATTTT
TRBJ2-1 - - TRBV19 CASSMIGEYNEQFF TGTGCCAGTAGTATGATCGGAGAGTACAATGAGCAGTTCTTC
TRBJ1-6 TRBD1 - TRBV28 CASRGQMNSPLHF TGTGCCAGCCGGGGACAGATGAATTCACCCCTCCACTTT
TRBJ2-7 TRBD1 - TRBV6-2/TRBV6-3 CASSGQGGTYEQYF TGTGCCAGCAGTGGACAGGGAGGAACCTACGAGCAGTACTTC
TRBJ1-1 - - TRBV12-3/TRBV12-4 CASRPGGATEAFF TGTGCCAGCAGACCCGGTGGGGCAACTGAAGCTTTCTTT
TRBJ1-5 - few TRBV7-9 CASSRDDQPQHF TGTGCCAGCAGCCGAGATGATCAGCCCCAGCATTTT
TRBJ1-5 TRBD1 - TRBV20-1 CSASTGGESNQPQHF TGCAGTGCTAGTACAGGGGGGGAGAGCAATCAGCCCCAGCATTTT
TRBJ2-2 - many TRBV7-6 CASSPGPDFGELFF TGTGCCAGCAGCCCGGGACCTGATTTCGGGGAGCTGTTTTTT
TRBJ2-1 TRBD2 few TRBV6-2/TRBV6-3 CASSLRAGDNEQFF TGTGCCAGCAGTTTACGGGCGGGGGACAATGAGCAGTTCTTC
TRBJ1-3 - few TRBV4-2 CASSPTRSSTGNTIYF TGTGCCAGCAGCCCCACGCGTTCCAGTACTGGAAACACCATATATTTT
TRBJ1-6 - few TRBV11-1 CASSYYENSPLHF TGTGCCAGCAGCTACTATGAGAATTCACCCCTCCACTTT
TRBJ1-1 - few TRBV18 CASSPKDGANTEAFF TGTGCCAGCTCGCCCAAAGACGGGGCGAACACTGAAGCTTTCTTT
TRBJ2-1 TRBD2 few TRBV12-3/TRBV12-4 CASSPGGAGVPYNEQFF TGTGCCAGCAGTCCCGGGGGAGCGGGAGTCCCCTACAATGAGCAGTTCTTC
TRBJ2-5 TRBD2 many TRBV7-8 CASSAGTSGIQETQYF TGTGCCAGCAGCGCGGGGACTAGCGGGATCCAAGAGACCCAGTACTTC
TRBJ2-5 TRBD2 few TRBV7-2 CGTTSGRAGETQYF TGTGGTACTACTAGCGGGAGGGCCGGTGAGACCCAGTACTTC
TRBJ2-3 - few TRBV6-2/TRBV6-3 CASSRTRPTDTQYF TGTGCCAGCAGCCGGACCCGCCCCACAGATACGCAGTATTTT
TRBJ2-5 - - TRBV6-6 CASSYREGGRETQYF TGTGCCAGCAGTTACCGTGAGGGGGGCCGGGAGACCCAGTACTTC
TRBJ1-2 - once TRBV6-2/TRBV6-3 CASNPTENYGYTF TGTGCCAGCAACCCGACAGAAAACTATGGCTACACCTTC
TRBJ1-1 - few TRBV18 CASSPGQAYTEAFF TGTGCCAGCTCACCGGGCCAGGCCTACACTGAAGCTTTCTTT
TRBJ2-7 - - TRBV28 CASSSGQQPEQYF TGTGCCAGCAGTTCAGGACAGCAACCCGAGCAGTACTTC
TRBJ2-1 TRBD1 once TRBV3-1 CASSLVQGVSYNEQFF TGTGCCAGCAGCCTGGTGCAGGGGGTATCCTACAATGAGCAGTTCTTC
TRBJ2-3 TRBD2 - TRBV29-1 CSVEVLAGSSTDTQYF TGCAGCGTTGAAGTCTTAGCGGGATCTAGCACAGATACGCAGTATTTT
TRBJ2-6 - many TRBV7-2 CASRLANSGANVLTF TGTGCCAGCAGGTTGGCCAACTCTGGGGCCAACGTCCTGACTTTC
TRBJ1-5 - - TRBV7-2 CASSLELYQPQHF TGTGCCAGCAGCTTAGAATTGTATCAGCCCCAGCATTTT
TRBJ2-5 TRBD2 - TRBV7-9 CASSFLRAGRSETQYF TGTGCCAGCAGCTTTTTGCGAGCGGGAAGGTCGGAGACCCAGTACTTC
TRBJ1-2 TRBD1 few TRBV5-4 CASSMTGRHGYTF TGTGCCAGCAGCATGACAGGGCGGCATGGCTACACCTTC
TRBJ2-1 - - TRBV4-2 CASSQQPPTSGYNEQFF TGTGCCAGCAGCCAACAACCCCCTACGAGCGGGTACAATGAGCAGTTCTTC
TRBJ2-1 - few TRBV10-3 CAIRSESWSYEQFF TGTGCCATCAGATCGGAAAGCTGGAGCTATGAGCAGTTCTTC
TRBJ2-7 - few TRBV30 CAGTGLGYEQYF TGTGCCGGAACGGGACTGGGCTACGAGCAGTACTTC
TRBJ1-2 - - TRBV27 CASSGYQGVEGYTF TGTGCCAGCAGTGGATATCAGGGTGTCGAGGGCTACACCTTC
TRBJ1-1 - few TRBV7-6 CASSLDVGGTQEAFF TGTGCCAGCAGCTTAGATGTCGGGGGGACACAAGAAGCTTTCTTT
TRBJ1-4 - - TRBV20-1 CSASNSATNEKLFF TGCAGTGCCTCAAATAGTGCAACTAATGAAAAACTGTTTTTT
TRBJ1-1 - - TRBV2 CASMRNTEAFF TGTGCCAGCATGAGGAACACTGAAGCTTTCTTT
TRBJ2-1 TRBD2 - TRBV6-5 CASRPSGEDEQFF TGTGCCAGCAGGCCTAGCGGCGAGGATGAGCAGTTCTTC
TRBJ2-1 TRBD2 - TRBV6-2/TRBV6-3 CASSYSPSGYPYNEQFF TGTGCCAGCAGTTACTCTCCTAGCGGGTATCCCTACAATGAGCAGTTCTTC
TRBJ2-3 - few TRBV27 CASSSSGVPHTQYF TGTGCCAGCAGTTCCTCCGGGGTCCCTCATACGCAGTATTTT
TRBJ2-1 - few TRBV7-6 CASSFSQGTTYNEQFF TGTGCCAGCAGCTTCTCCCAGGGGACTACCTACAATGAGCAGTTCTTC
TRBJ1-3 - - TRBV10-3 CAIGPRESGNTIYF TGTGCCATCGGGCCCAGGGAATCTGGAAACACCATATATTTT
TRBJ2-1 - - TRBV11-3 CASSSRGYNNEQFF TGTGCCAGCAGCTCCCGGGGGTACAATAATGAGCAGTTCTTC
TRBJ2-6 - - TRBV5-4 CASSLIGGANVLTF TGTGCCAGCAGCCTGATAGGTGGGGCCAACGTCCTGACTTTC
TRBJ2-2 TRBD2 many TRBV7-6 CASSLGTSGSNTGELFF TGTGCCAGCAGCCTAGGGACTAGCGGGAGTAACACCGGGGAGCTGTTTTTT
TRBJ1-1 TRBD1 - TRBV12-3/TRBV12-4 CASRMGTGGNTEAFF TGTGCCAGCAGGATGGGGACAGGGGGGAACACTGAAGCTTTCTTT
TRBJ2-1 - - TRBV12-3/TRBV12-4 CASSFGREQFF TGTGCCAGCAGTTTTGGCCGTGAGCAGTTCTTC
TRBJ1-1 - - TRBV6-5 CASSYLGTAVNTEAFF TGTGCCAGCAGTTACCTAGGGACGGCCGTGAACACTGAAGCTTTCTTT
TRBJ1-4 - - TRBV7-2 CASSLDWWAKEKLFF TGTGCCAGCAGCTTAGACTGGTGGGCAAAGGAAAAACTGTTTTTT
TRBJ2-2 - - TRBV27 CASSLRQHGELFF TGTGCCAGCAGTTTAAGGCAGCACGGGGAGCTGTTTTTT
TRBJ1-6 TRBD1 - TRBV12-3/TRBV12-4 CASSLVTGSNSPLHF TGTGCCAGCAGTCTGGTGACAGGGTCCAATTCACCCCTCCACTTT